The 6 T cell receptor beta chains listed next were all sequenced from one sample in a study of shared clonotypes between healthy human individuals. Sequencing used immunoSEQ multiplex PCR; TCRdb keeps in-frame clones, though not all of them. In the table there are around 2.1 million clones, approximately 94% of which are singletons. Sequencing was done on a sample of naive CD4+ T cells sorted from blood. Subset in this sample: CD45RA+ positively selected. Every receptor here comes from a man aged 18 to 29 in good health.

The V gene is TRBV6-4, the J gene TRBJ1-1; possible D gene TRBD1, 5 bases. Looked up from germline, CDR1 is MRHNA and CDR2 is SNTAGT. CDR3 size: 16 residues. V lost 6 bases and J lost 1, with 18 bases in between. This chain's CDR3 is CASSRSPAGTNTEAFF. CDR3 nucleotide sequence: TGTGCCAGCAGCCGAAGTCCAGCAGGGACGAACACTGAAGCTTTCTTT.

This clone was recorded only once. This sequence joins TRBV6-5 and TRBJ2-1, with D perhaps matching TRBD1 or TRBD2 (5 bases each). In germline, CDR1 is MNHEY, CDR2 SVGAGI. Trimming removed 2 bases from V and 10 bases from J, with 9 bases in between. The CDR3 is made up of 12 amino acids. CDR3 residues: CASSYPGPEQFF. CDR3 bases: TGTGCCAGCAGTTACCCGGGGCCCGAGCAGTTCTTC.

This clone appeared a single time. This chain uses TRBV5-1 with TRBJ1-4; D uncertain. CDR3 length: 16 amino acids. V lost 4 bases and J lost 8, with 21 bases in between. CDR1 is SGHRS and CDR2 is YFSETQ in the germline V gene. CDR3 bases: TGCGCCAGCAGCCCGGGATCTTTCGGGGTTGGGGAAAAACTGTTTTTT. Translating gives CASSPGSFGVGEKLFF.

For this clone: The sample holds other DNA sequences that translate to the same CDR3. CDR3 sequence (DNA): TGCGCCAGCAGCTCCCTATACAATGAGCAGTTCTTC. Encoded protein: CASSSLYNEQFF. The rearrangement joins TRBV5-1 to TRBJ2-1; unclear D gene. In germline, CDR1 is SGHRS, CDR2 YFSETQ. V dropped 3 bases and J dropped 4 bases, with 5 bases sitting between them. CDR3 length equals 12 residues. The complete variable domain, with remaining parts taken from reference TRBV5-1 and TRBJ2-1, reads KAGVTQTPRYLIKTRGQQVTLSCSPISGHRSVSWYQQTPGQGLQFLFEYFSETQRNKGNFPGRFSGRQFSNSRSEMNVSTLELGDSALYLCASSSLYNEQFFGPGTRLTVL.

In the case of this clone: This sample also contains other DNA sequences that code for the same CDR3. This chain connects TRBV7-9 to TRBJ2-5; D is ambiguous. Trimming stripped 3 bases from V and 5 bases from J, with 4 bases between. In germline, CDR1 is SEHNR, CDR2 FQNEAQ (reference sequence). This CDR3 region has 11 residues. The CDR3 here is CASSLWETQYF. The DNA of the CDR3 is TGTGCCAGCAGCTTGTGGGAGACCCAGTACTTC.

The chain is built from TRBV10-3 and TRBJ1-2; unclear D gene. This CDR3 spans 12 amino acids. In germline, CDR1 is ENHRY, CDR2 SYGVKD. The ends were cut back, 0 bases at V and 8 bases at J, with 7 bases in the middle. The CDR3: CAISESPRGYTF. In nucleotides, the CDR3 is TGTGCCATCAGTGAGTCGCCGCGGGGCTACACCTTC.